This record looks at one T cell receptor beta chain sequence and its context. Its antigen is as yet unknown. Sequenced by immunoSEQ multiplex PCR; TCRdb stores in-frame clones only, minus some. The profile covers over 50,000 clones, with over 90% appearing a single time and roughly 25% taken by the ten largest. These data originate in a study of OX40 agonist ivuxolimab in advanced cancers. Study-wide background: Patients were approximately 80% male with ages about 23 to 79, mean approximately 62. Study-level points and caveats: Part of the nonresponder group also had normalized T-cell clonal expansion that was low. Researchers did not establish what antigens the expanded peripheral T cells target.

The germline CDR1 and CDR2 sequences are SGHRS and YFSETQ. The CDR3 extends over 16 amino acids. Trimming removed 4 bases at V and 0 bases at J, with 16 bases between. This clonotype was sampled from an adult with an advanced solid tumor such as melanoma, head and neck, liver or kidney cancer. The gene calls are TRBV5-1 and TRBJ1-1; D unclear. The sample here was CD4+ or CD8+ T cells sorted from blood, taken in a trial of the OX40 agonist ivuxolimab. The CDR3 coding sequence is TGCGCCAGCAGCCCTATTTTTTACACGGTGAACACTGAAGCTTTCTTT. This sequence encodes CASSPIFYTVNTEAFF.